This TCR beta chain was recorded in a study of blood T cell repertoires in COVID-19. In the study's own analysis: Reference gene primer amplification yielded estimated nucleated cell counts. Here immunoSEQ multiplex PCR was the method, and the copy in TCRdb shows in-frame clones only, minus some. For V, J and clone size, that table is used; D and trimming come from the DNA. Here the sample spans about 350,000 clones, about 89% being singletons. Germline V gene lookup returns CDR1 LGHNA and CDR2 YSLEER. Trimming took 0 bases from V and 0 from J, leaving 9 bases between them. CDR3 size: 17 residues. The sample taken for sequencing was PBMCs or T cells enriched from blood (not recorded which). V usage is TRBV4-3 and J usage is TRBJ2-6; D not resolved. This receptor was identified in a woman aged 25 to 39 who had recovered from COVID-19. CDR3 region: CASSQDPVNSGANVLTF. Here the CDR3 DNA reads TGCGCCAGCAGCCAAGATCCCGTAAACTCTGGGGCCAACGTCCTGACTTTC.